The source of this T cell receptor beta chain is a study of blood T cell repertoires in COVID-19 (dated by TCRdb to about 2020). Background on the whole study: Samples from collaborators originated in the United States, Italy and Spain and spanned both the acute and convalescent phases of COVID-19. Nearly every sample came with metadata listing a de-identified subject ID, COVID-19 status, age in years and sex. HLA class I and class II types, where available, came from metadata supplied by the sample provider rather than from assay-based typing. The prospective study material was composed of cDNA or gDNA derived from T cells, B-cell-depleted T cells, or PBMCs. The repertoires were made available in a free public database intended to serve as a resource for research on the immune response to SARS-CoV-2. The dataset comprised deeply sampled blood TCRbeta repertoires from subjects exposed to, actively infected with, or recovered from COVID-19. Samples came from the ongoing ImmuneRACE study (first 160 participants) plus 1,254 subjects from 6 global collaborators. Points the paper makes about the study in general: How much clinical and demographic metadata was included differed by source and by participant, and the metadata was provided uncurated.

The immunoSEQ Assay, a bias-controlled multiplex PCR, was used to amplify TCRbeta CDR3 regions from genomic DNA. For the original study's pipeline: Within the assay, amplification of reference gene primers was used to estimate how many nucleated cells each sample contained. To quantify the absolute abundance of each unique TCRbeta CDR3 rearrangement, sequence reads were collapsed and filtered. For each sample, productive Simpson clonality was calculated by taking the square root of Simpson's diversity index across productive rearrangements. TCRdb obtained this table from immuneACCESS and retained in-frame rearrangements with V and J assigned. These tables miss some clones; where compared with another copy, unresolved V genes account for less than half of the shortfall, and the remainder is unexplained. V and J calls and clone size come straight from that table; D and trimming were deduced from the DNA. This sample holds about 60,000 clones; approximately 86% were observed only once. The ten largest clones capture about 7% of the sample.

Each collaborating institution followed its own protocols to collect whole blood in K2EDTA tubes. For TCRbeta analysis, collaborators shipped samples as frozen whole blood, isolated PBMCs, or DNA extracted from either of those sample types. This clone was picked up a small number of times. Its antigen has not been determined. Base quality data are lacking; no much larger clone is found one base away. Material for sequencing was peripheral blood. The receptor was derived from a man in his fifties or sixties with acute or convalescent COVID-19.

The CDR3 region: CASSPTGTGSYEQYF. The sequenced DNA is TGTGCCAGCAGTCCAACCGGGACAGGGTCGTACGAGCAGTACTTC. The rearranged chain carries TRBV27 and TRBJ2-7, and TRBD1 matches 9 of the central bases. After removal of 5 bases from V and 4 bases from J, the junction retains 9 bases not matched to a gene. CDR1 MNHEY and CDR2 SMNVEV were looked up in the germline V gene (reference sequence). Reading from cysteine to phenylalanine, the CDR3 counts 15 amino acids. The entry retains the CDR3 DNA only, 45 bases that are in frame from base 1.